Listed here are 27 T cell receptor beta chains from one sample, sequenced in a study of cytomegalovirus exposure and HLA in healthy donors (dated by TCRdb to 2015 to 2018). The library was made by the immunoSEQ multiplex PCR assay. The multiplex PCR relied on a mix of 60 forward primers for TCR Vbeta segments and 13 reverse primers for TCR Jbeta segments. TCRdb carries this immuneACCESS record with in-frame sequences only. Its versions omit some clonotypes, under half of them owing to an unresolved V gene in the studies checked, with the rest unexplained. This sample comprises about 96,000 clones, approximately 74% of them detected only once. The biggest ten clones account for 14% of the sample. The sequencing sample was made of PBMCs. These receptors all stem from a woman aged 70-85 years in good health and CMV-seropositive.

The gene calls are TRBV6-6 and TRBJ1-5; a possible D gene is TRBD1 (5 bases). The CDR3 is 15 amino acids. Germline V CDR1 and CDR2: MNHNY, SVGAGI (reference sequence). Trimming took 6 bases from V and 2 from J, leaving 14 bases between them. This CDR3 is CASSHGRGGNQPQHF. Here the CDR3 DNA reads TGTGCCAGCAGCCACGGGAGAGGGGGCAATCAGCCCCAGCATTTT.

The chain recombines TRBV27 with TRBJ1-2, with D possibly matching TRBD1 (6 bases). V shed 6 bases and J shed 0 bases, with 17 bases lying between them. Germline V gene data show CDR1 as MNHEY and CDR2 as SMNVEV (reference sequence). The CDR3 sequence is 16 residues long. The CDR3: CASSPTGTLANYGYTF. CDR3 coding DNA: TGTGCCAGCAGCCCTACTGGGACACTAGCTAACTATGGCTACACCTTC.

The rearrangement uses TRBV19 and TRBJ1-5, with TRBD1 identical over 7 bases. CDR1 and CDR2 from the germline V gene are LNHDA and SQIVND (reference sequence). V lost 4 bases, J lost 5 bases, and 2 bases stayed unmatched. The CDR3 has 13 residues. CDR3 in amino acids: CASSTDRDQPQHF. In nucleotides, the CDR3 is TGTGCCAGTAGTACCGACAGGGATCAGCCCCAGCATTTT.

The rearrangement joins TRBV2 to TRBJ2-7; no reliable D call. Germline V gene data show CDR1 as SNHLY and CDR2 as FYNNEI. This CDR3 is 12 amino acids long. V was shortened by 1 base and J by 4 bases, with 5 bases between the two germline ends. The DNA for the CDR3 is TGTGCCAGCAGTGAAGTGGCTTACGAGCAGTACTTC. This sequence encodes CASSEVAYEQYF.

The gene calls are TRBV29-1 and TRBJ1-1; 9 nucleotides line up with TRBD1. J gave up 5 bases and V 7 bases, and 8 bases lay outside the gene matches. This CDR3 contains 13 residues. Germline assignment: CDR1 SQVTM and CDR2 ANQGSEA. The CDR3 is CSAMGQGLTEAFF. The CDR3, as DNA: TGCAGCGCGATGGGACAGGGTCTTACTGAAGCTTTCTTT.

The CDR3 nucleotides read TGTGCCAGCAGCTCCTACTCGAACACTGAAGCTTTCTTT. This encodes CASSSYSNTEAFF. The J gene is TRBJ1-1, the V gene TRBV7-3; D call uncertain. The CDR3 is made up of 13 amino acids. V lost 4 bases and J lost 1, with 7 bases in between. Looked up from germline, CDR1 is SGHTA and CDR2 is FQGTGA.

This clone was picked up a small number of times. CDR3 in DNA: TGTGCCAGCACCCGGGACAGGAGCTCCTACGAGCAGTACTTC. Translated: CASTRDRSSYEQYF. This chain joins TRBV11-2 and TRBJ2-7; TRBD1 agrees at 8 bases. Germline values: CDR1 SGHAT, CDR2 FQNNGV. This CDR3 has 14 amino acids. V lost 7 bases, J lost 0 bases, and 5 bases stayed unmatched. The variable domain in full, completed from reference TRBV11-2 and TRBJ2-7, reads EAGVAQSPRYKIIEKRQSVAFWCNPISGHATLYWYQQILGQGPKLLIQFQNNGVVDDSQLPKDRFSAERLKGVDSTLKIQPAKLEDSAVYLCASTRDRSSYEQYFGPGTRLTVT.

This chain joins TRBV11-2 and TRBJ2-1; the match to TRBD2 covers 7 bases. This CDR3 comprises 14 residues. Unmatched junction bases numbered 3, after V lost 1 base and J lost 6 bases. CDR1 is SGHAT, CDR2 FQNNGV, per germline. As DNA, the CDR3 is TGTGCCAGCAGCTTAGGAGGACTAGGCAATGAGCAGTTCTTC. Protein product: CASSLGGLGNEQFF.

The chain joins TRBV20-1 to TRBJ1-1; no definite D call. Germline CDR1 reads DFQATT; CDR2 reads SNEGSKA (reference sequence). CDR3 length equals 8 residues. The V gene lost 6 bases and the J gene lost 11 bases, with 7 bases spanning the gap. The CDR3: CSAPGAFF. The CDR3 DNA sequence: TGCAGTGCCCCCGGGGCTTTCTTT.

This chain uses TRBV7-3 with TRBJ2-7; tentative D call: TRBD1 (6 bases). This CDR3 comprises 16 residues. V lost 5 bases to trimming and J lost 0 bases, with 17 bases between them. Germline CDR1 is SGHTA and CDR2 is FQGTGA. The CDR3 region is CASSINRAQSSYEQYF. CDR3 in DNA: TGTGCCAGCAGCATCAACAGGGCGCAAAGCTCCTACGAGCAGTACTTC. The full variable domain, rest sourced from reference TRBV7-3 and TRBJ2-7, is GAGVSQTPSNKVTEKGKYVELRCDPISGHTALYWYRQSLGQGPEFLIYFQGTGAADDSGLPNDRFFAVRPEGSVSTLKIQRTERGDSAVYLCASSINRAQSSYEQYFGPGTRLTVT.

V usage is TRBV29-1 and J usage is TRBJ1-1, with 7 positions matching TRBD1. CDR1 is SQVTM, CDR2 ANQGSEA, per germline. The V gene end was trimmed by 5 bases and the J gene end by 3 bases; junction bases not matched to a gene: 6. The CDR3 has 13 amino acids. CDR3 DNA sequence: TGCAGCGTTAGGGGACAGCCTCACACTGAAGCTTTCTTT. Its translation is CSVRGQPHTEAFF.

In this sample, this clone turned up a few times. J is TRBJ2-3 and V is TRBV2, with D possibly being TRBD1 (6 bases). The CDR3 covers 15 residues. Deletions cut 3 bases from V and 3 bases from J, with 13 bases between. Germline V gene lookup returns CDR1 SNHLY and CDR2 FYNNEI. CDR3 region: CASSDPRGLTDTQYF. CDR3 nucleotides: TGTGCCAGCAGTGATCCCAGGGGTCTTACAGATACGCAGTATTTT.

The chain employs TRBV9 and TRBJ2-2, with TRBD2 matching over 8 bases. V lost 3 bases, J lost 7 bases, and 8 bases stayed unmatched. There are 15 residues in the CDR3. In germline, CDR1 is SGDLS, CDR2 YYNGEE. The CDR3 reads CASSDQREWNGELFF. In DNA, the CDR3 is TGTGCCAGCAGCGATCAGCGGGAGTGGAACGGGGAGCTGTTTTTT.

This clone was counted many times. A read error may account for a junction end that differs from germline. The rearrangement joins TRBV5-1 to TRBJ2-1; maybe TRBD2 (5 bases). This CDR3 has 13 residues. Germline-derived CDR1 and CDR2 are SGHRS and YFSETQ. Written as DNA, the CDR3 is TGCGCCAGCAGCTTGGCCGACTACGATGAGCAGTTCTTC. Protein sequence: CASSLADYDEQFF.

The chain is built from TRBV7-3 and TRBJ2-3, with TRBD2 matching 10 bases. This CDR3 spans 19 amino acids. Per the germline V gene, CDR1 is SGHTA and CDR2 is FQGTGA. V lost 1 base to trimming and J lost 6 bases; unmatched junction nucleotides: 16. CDR3 sequence: CASSLRGGASGGSMDTQYF. The CDR3 nucleotides read TGTGCCAGCAGCTTAAGGGGAGGGGCTAGCGGGGGTTCCATGGATACGCAGTATTTT.

The V gene is TRBV14, the J gene TRBJ1-2, with 10 bases aligning to TRBD1. CDR3 length: 13 amino acids. With 5 bases clipped from V and 8 bases from J, the junction kept 5 bases outside the gene matches. Germline CDR1 is SGHDN and CDR2 is FVKESK. CDR3 protein: CASSWDRGRGYTF. The CDR3 DNA reads as TGTGCCAGCAGCTGGGACAGGGGAAGAGGCTACACCTTC.

This clone was recorded a few times. The chain uses TRBV11-2 and TRBJ2-5; 9 bases fit TRBD1. V shed 2 bases and J 2 bases; nucleotides not matched to a gene: 9. CDR1 and CDR2 from the germline V gene are SGHAT and FQNNGV. The CDR3 totals 17 residues. CDR3 loop: CASSLTPRGTGQETQYF. The DNA for the CDR3 is TGTGCCAGCAGCTTAACCCCTCGGGGGACAGGGCAAGAGACCCAGTACTTC. The whole variable domain, filled in from reference TRBV11-2 and TRBJ2-5, reads EAGVAQSPRYKIIEKRQSVAFWCNPISGHATLYWYQQILGQGPKLLIQFQNNGVVDDSQLPKDRFSAERLKGVDSTLKIQPAKLEDSAVYLCASSLTPRGTGQETQYFGPGTRLLVL.

CDR3 nucleotides: TGCGCCAGCAGCTACACAGGGGACACTGAAGCTTTCTTT. Its protein is CASSYTGDTEAFF. The chain links TRBV5-1 to TRBJ1-1; 7 bases line up with TRBD1. Trimming cost V 3 bases and J 3 bases; bases outside gene matches: 2. Germline V gives CDR1 SGHRS, CDR2 YFSETQ. This CDR3 is built from 13 residues.

The V and J genes are TRBV6-1 and TRBJ1-2, with D possibly TRBD1 on 5 matching bases. Germline V gene sequence: CDR1 MNHNS, CDR2 SASEGT. This CDR3 region has 13 residues. V dropped 6 bases and J dropped 3 bases, with 11 bases sitting between them. The CDR3 here is CASRYRDYYGYTF. The CDR3, as DNA: TGTGCCAGCAGGTACCGGGACTACTATGGCTACACCTTC.

This clone was counted a few times. This chain uses TRBV6-5 with TRBJ1-2, with TRBD1 matching over 8 bases. With V trimmed by 6 bases and J by 4 bases, 7 bases remained unmatched. Germline V gene data show CDR1 as MNHEY and CDR2 as SVGAGI. The CDR3 spans 14 residues. CDR3 protein: CASRGQGSSYGYTF. The CDR3 DNA reads TGTGCCAGCAGAGGACAGGGATCCTCCTATGGCTACACCTTC.

The genes are TRBV29-1 and TRBJ2-5, with D perhaps TRBD1 (5 bases). The DNA end favors TRBJ2-7, so the J call may be wrong. The CDR3 extends over 13 amino acids. Germline V lookup: CDR1 SQVTM, CDR2 ANQGSEA. CDR3 loop: CSVVQQATYEQYF. The CDR3 DNA sequence: TGCAGCGTTGTTCAACAGGCGACCTACGAGCAGTACTTC.

The gene calls are TRBV19 and TRBJ1-1, with 7 bases fitting TRBD1. Germline values: CDR1 LNHDA, CDR2 SQIVND (reference sequence). This CDR3 region has 12 residues. Losses at the gene ends were 6 bases for V and 10 bases for J; bases not matched to a gene: 8. The CDR3 is CASSAEGAGAFF. CDR3 nucleotide sequence: TGTGCCAGTAGCGCTGAGGGGGCGGGAGCTTTCTTT.

The rearrangement links TRBV6-5 to TRBJ1-5, with TRBD1 identical over 12 bases. J was trimmed by 7 bases and V by 0 bases; bases with no gene match: 4. This CDR3 region has 16 residues. From germline, CDR1 is MNHEY and CDR2 SVGAGI. CDR3 bases: TGTGCCAGCAGTTACTCGGGGACAGGGGGCGGGCAGCCCCAGCATTTT. It translates to CASSYSGTGGGQPQHF.

This chain links TRBV28 with TRBJ2-2; 7 positions match TRBD1. Germline CDR1 reads MDHEN; CDR2 reads SYDVKM. Trimming cost V 5 bases and J 5 bases; bases outside gene matches: 8. The CDR3 spans 15 residues. CDR3 in amino acids: CASSRQGWWTGELFF. For the CDR3, the DNA is TGTGCCAGCAGTAGACAGGGTTGGTGGACCGGGGAGCTGTTTTTT. The full variable domain, with the rest looked up from reference TRBV28 and TRBJ2-2, is DVKVTQSSRYLVKRTGEKVFLECVQDMDHENMFWYRQDPGLGLRLIYFSYDVKMKEKGDIPEGYSVSREKKERFSLILESASTNQTSMYLCASSRQGWWTGELFFGEGSRLTVL.

This chain connects TRBV4-1 to TRBJ1-6; 7 positions match TRBD1. CDR1 MGHRA and CDR2 YSYEKL come from the germline V gene. With V trimmed by 4 bases and J by 7 bases, 4 bases remained unmatched. This CDR3 has 14 residues. As DNA, the CDR3 is TGCGCCAGCAGCCGGCTGACAGGGAATTCACCCCTCCACTTT. It codes for CASSRLTGNSPLHF.

J is TRBJ2-5 and V is TRBV5-1; 10 bases are shared with TRBD2. The CDR3 runs 15 residues. CDR1 SGHRS and CDR2 YFSETQ come from the germline V gene. V gave up 7 bases and J gave up 4 bases; unmatched junction bases: 10. The CDR3 region has the DNA TGCGCCAGCGGACTTCTAGCGGGAGATCGAGAGACCCAGTACTTC. It is translated as CASGLLAGDRETQYF. The full variable domain, with the rest looked up from reference TRBV5-1 and TRBJ2-5, is KAGVTQTPRYLIKTRGQQVTLSCSPISGHRSVSWYQQTPGQGLQFLFEYFSETQRNKGNFPGRFSGRQFSNSRSEMNVSTLELGDSALYLCASGLLAGDRETQYFGPGTRLLVL.

The chain combines TRBV6-6 with TRBJ1-1; 8 nucleotides match TRBD1. The germline V gene has CDR1 MNHNY and CDR2 SVGAGI (reference sequence). The CDR3 consists of 13 residues. Trimming took 5 bases from V and 8 from J; bases not matched to a gene: 7. The CDR3 loop is CASSKQGEGEAFF. As DNA, the CDR3 is TGTGCCAGCAGTAAACAGGGGGAAGGGGAAGCTTTCTTT.